This T cell receptor beta chain was retrieved from a study of human thymus T cells. The study's findings and limits: Related reports documented highly overlapping thymic repertoires among unrelated individuals. Thymic and blood repertoires seemed to show skewed V and J gene use.

Germline V gene sequence: CDR1 MGHRA, CDR2 YSYEKL. Trimming took off 3 bases at V and 1 base at J, with 19 bases between the two ends. This CDR3 comprises 18 residues. TCRdb keeps only in-frame clones here, not all; method: immunoSEQ multiplex PCR. The table lists approximately 71,000 clones, over 85% of them singletons. The study used thymus tissue resected during corrective heart surgery. The sample donors, healthy Finnish infants, were having corrective surgery for congenital heart defects. Comments on this clone: Its cognate antigen is unknown.

The chain couples TRBV4-1 to TRBJ2-1; tentatively, D is TRBD2 (6 bases). This clonotype originated in a girl under three years old with a congenital heart defect but otherwise immunologically healthy. The specimen was thymus tissue. The DNA of the CDR3 is TGCGCCAGCAGCCAGGCCTACTCGGGACTGGTATCCTACAATGAGCAGTTCTTC. Translation: CASSQAYSGLVSYNEQFF.